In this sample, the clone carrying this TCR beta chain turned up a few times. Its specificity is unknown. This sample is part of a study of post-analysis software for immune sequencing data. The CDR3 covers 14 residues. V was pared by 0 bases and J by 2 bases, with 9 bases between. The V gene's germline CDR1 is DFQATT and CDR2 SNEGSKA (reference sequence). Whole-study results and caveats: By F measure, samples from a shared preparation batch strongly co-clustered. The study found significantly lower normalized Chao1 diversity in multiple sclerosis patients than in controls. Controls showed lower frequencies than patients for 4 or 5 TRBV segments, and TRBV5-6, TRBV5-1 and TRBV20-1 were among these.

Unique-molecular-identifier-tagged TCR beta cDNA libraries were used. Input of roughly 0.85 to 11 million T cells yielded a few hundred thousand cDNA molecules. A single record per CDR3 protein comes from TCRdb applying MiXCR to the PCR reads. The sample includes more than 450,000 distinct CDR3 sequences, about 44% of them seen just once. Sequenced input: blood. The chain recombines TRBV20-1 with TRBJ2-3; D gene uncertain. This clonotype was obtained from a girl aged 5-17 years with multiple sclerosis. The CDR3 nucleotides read TGCAGTGCTAGAGATGATGGGCTCACAGATACGCAGTATTTT. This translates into CSARDDGLTDTQYF.